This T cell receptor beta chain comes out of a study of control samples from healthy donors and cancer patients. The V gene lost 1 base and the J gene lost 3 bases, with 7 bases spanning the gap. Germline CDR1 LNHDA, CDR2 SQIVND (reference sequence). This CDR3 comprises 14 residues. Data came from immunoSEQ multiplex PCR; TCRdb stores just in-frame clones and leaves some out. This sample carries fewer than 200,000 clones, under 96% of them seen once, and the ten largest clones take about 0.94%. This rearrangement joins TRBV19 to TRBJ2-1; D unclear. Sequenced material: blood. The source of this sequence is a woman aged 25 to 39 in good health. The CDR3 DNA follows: TGTGCCAGTAGTATAGCGTCAGACTACAATGAGCAGTTCTTC. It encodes CASSIASDYNEQFF.